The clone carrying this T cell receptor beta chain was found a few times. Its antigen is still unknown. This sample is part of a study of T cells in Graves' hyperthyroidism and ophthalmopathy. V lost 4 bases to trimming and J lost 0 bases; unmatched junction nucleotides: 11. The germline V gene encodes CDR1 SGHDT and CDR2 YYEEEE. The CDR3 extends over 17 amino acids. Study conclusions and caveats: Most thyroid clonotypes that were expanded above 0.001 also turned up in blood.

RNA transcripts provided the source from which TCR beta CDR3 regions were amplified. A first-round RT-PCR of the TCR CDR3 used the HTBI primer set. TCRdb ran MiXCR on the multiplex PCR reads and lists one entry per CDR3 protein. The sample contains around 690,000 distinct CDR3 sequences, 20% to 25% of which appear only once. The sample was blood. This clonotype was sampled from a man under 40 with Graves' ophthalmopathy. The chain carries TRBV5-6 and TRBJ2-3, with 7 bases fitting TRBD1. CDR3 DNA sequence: TGTGCCAGCAGCCCACACAGGGGCACCTCTAGCACAGATACGCAGTATTTT. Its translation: CASSPHRGTSSTDTQYF.